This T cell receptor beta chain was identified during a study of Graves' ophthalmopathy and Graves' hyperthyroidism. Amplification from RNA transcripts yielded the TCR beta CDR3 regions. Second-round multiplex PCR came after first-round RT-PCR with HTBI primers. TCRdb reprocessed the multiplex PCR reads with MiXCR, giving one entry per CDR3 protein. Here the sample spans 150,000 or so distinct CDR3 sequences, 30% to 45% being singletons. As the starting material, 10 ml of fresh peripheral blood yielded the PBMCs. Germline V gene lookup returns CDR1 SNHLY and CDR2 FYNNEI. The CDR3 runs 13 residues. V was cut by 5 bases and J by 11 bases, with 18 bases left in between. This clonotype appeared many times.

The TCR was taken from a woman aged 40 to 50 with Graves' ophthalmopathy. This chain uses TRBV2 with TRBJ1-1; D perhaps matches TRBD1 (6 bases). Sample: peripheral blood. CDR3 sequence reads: CASSFSTGADAFF. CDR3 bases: TGTGCCAGCAGTTTCTCGACGGGGGCGGACGCTTTCTTT.